The clone carrying this T cell receptor beta chain was seen more than once but under ten times. This sample was taken from a study of OX40 agonist ivuxolimab in advanced cancers. Patients were ruled out by autoimmune disease history or systemic immunosuppression. Germline assignment: CDR1 SQVTM and CDR2 ANQGSEA. The CDR3 loop spans 14 amino acids. Trimming took 1 base from V and 3 from J; bases not matched to a gene: 3. Sequencing used immunoSEQ multiplex PCR; TCRdb keeps in-frame clones, though not all of them. Counted here are some 86,000 clones, 90% occurring once; the ten biggest clones make up 0.33%.

The chain combines TRBV29-1 with TRBJ1-1; TRBD1 matches 9 bases. The receptor comes from an adult with an advanced solid tumor such as melanoma, head and neck, liver or kidney cancer. Here the sequenced sample was CD4+ or CD8+ T cells sorted from blood, taken in a trial of the OX40 agonist ivuxolimab. The CDR3 DNA reads TGCAGCGTTGAAGGAGACAGGGGGGACACTGAAGCTTTCTTT. Translated, it gives CSVEGDRGDTEAFF.